The rows below give T cell receptor beta chains drawn from one sample of a study of vaccination and CD4 T cells after COVID-19. Via MiXCR, TCRdb re-called the PCR reads, giving one row per CDR3 protein. The sample holds nearly 8,500 distinct CDR3 sequences; roughly 36% are singletons and the top ten take roughly 26%. Their cognate antigens are unknown. Sequenced input: CD4+ T cells from blood, cultured in vitro. Receptors originate from a human donor in good health. CDR3s include the opening cysteine and the closing phenylalanine or tryptophan. Each record gives: clone size, V gene, D gene, J gene, CDR3 protein, CDR3 DNA. The D gene is left open where the match is weak. Clone size is stated in some rows and not others, as once, few, many or a class when expanded.

few	TRBV7-6	NA	TRBJ2-2	CASSKDNTGELFF	TGTGCCAGCAGTAAGGACAACACCGGGGAGCTGTTTTTT
NA	TRBV19	NA	TRBJ1-5	CASSIALDQPQHF	TGTGCCAGTAGTATAGCGTTGGATCAGCCCCAGCATTTT
NA	TRBV5-6	NA	TRBJ1-1	CASSLRSYMNTEAFF	TGTGCCAGCAGCCTGCGATCGTACATGAACACTGAAGCTTTCTTT
NA	TRBV20-1	NA	TRBJ1-5	CSASSGGESNQPQHF	TGCAGTGCTAGCTCGGGGGGCGAGAGCAATCAGCCCCAGCATTTT
once	TRBV25-1	NA	TRBJ1-1	CASSVLNTEAFF	TGTGCCAGCAGTGTCCTGAACACTGAAGCTTTCTTT
NA	TRBV21-1	NA	TRBJ1-3	CASSNRTGGNTIYF	TGTGCCAGCAGCAACAGGACAGGTGGAAACACCATATATTTT
medium-sized	TRBV27	NA	TRBJ1-2	CASSLLGINGYTF	TGTGCCAGCAGTTTATTAGGCATCAATGGCTACACCTTC
NA	TRBV10-2	NA	TRBJ2-5	CASSDIGRQGTQYF	TGCGCCAGCAGTGATATAGGACGACAAGGGACCCAGTACTTC
medium-sized	TRBV6-2/TRBV6-3	NA	TRBJ1-5	CASSYMDRPQHF	TGTGCCAGCAGTTATATGGACAGGCCCCAGCATTTT
few	TRBV6-1	NA	TRBJ1-3	CASSPQTVRSGNTIYF	TGTGCCAGCAGTCCCCAGACGGTACGGTCAGGAAACACCATATATTTT
NA	TRBV28	NA	TRBJ1-2	CASSLTVNYGYTF	TGTGCCAGCAGTCTAACAGTTAACTATGGCTACACCTTC
NA	TRBV10-1	NA	TRBJ1-1	CASSESMDGNTEAFF	TGCGCCAGCAGTGAGTCCATGGACGGGAACACTGAAGCTTTCTTT
NA	TRBV27	TRBD1	TRBJ1-6	CATSTGGNNSPLHF	TGTGCCACCTCGACAGGGGGGAATAATTCACCCCTCCACTTT
few	TRBV20-1	TRBD1	TRBJ1-2	CSAKTGGANYGYTF	TGCAGTGCAAAAACAGGGGGCGCTAACTATGGCTACACCTTC
NA	TRBV7-2	TRBD1	TRBJ1-5	CASSPGTVRNQPQHF	TGTGCCAGCAGCCCCGGGACAGTCCGCAATCAGCCCCAGCATTTT
NA	TRBV6-5	NA	TRBJ2-1	CASSWAFSYNEQFF	TGTGCCAGCAGTTGGGCCTTCTCCTACAATGAGCAGTTCTTC
NA	TRBV6-2/TRBV6-3	NA	TRBJ1-5	CASNSGDASNQPQHF	TGTGCCAGCAACTCTGGCGACGCTAGCAATCAGCCCCAGCATTTT
NA	TRBV6-1	TRBD2	TRBJ2-1	CASRTSGDVPEQFF	TGTGCCAGCAGGACTAGCGGTGACGTCCCAGAGCAGTTCTTC
NA	TRBV7-2	TRBD2	TRBJ2-7	CASSLLGLASYEQYF	TGTGCCAGCAGCCTCCTCGGACTAGCGAGCTACGAGCAGTACTTC
few	TRBV7-2	TRBD1	TRBJ1-1	CASSARQGNTEAFF	TGTGCCAGCAGCGCTCGACAGGGAAACACTGAAGCTTTCTTT
NA	TRBV20-1	NA	TRBJ2-2	CSALPMKQGGLAGELFF	TGCAGTGCTCTACCAATGAAACAGGGTGGGTTGGCCGGGGAGCTGTTTTTT
NA	TRBV20-1	NA	TRBJ2-5	CSARDSLAGETQYF	TGCAGTGCTAGAGATAGCCTAGCAGGAGAGACCCAGTACTTC
few	TRBV30	NA	TRBJ1-1	CAWTRNTEAFF	TGTGCCTGGACGAGGAACACTGAAGCTTTCTTT
NA	TRBV7-2	TRBD2	TRBJ2-1	CASRMAGTSGGGSYNEQFF	TGTGCCAGCAGAATGGCCGGGACTAGCGGGGGGGGCTCCTACAATGAGCAGTTCTTC
few	TRBV20-1	NA	TRBJ2-2	CSARSRLGPGELFF	TGCAGTGCTAGATCCCGACTAGGTCCCGGGGAGCTGTTTTTT
NA	TRBV18	NA	TRBJ1-5	CASSPGGINQPQHF	TGTGCCAGCTCACCAGGGGGGATCAATCAGCCCCAGCATTTT
NA	TRBV7-9	NA	TRBJ1-1	CASSLAGSNTEAFF	TGTGCCAGCAGCTTGGCAGGATCGAACACTGAAGCTTTCTTT
NA	TRBV19	NA	TRBJ2-5	CASSNDFLRETQYF	TGTGCCAGTAGTAATGACTTCCTGAGGGAGACCCAGTACTTC
NA	TRBV12-3/TRBV12-4	NA	TRBJ1-1	CASSFRTEAFF	TGTGCCAGCAGTTTCCGTACTGAAGCTTTCTTT
NA	TRBV5-6	NA	TRBJ1-5	CASSSDRNQPQHF	TGTGCCAGCAGCTCGGACCGGAATCAGCCCCAGCATTTT
NA	TRBV9	NA	TRBJ2-5	CASSVLGGETQYF	TGTGCCAGCAGCGTACTAGGGGGTGAGACCCAGTACTTC
NA	TRBV20-1	TRBD1	TRBJ1-2	CSASRGQDYGYTF	TGCAGTGCTAGCAGGGGGCAGGACTATGGCTACACCTTC
NA	TRBV7-9	NA	TRBJ1-2	CASSLELLNYGYTF	TGTGCCAGCAGCTTAGAACTCCTGAACTACGGCTACACCTTC
few	TRBV20-1	TRBD1	TRBJ1-2	CSARDRDRAYNYGYTF	TGCAGTGCTAGAGATCGGGACAGGGCTTATAACTATGGCTACACCTTC
few	TRBV10-2	TRBD1	TRBJ1-1	CASSEQGVGTEAFF	TGCGCCAGCAGTGAACAGGGGGTAGGAACTGAAGCTTTCTTT
few	TRBV27	NA	TRBJ1-1	CASSLSTVNTEAFF	TGTGCCAGCAGTTTATCGACAGTGAACACTGAAGCTTTCTTT
few	TRBV20-1	TRBD1	TRBJ2-7	CSATQTGGEQYF	TGCAGTGCTACGCAAACAGGGGGCGAGCAGTACTTC
few	TRBV20-1	NA	TRBJ1-2	CSVYFNYGYTF	TGCAGCGTATACTTTAACTATGGCTACACCTTC
NA	TRBV10-1	NA	TRBJ2-7	CASSPGGYEQYF	TGCGCCAGCAGTCCCGGTGGGTACGAGCAGTACTTC
NA	TRBV10-2	NA	TRBJ1-1	CASSDGGNTEAFF	TGCGCCAGCAGTGATGGTGGGAACACTGAAGCTTTCTTT
few	TRBV2	NA	TRBJ2-3	CASSETDTQYF	TGTGCCAGCAGTGAAACAGATACGCAGTATTTT
NA	TRBV12-3/TRBV12-4	NA	TRBJ1-1	CASSLHLGTEAFF	TGTGCCAGCAGTTTACACCTGGGGACTGAAGCTTTCTTT
NA	TRBV28	TRBD1	TRBJ2-5	CASRPPQGSQETQYF	TGTGCCAGCAGGCCTCCACAGGGGTCACAAGAGACCCAGTACTTC
NA	TRBV30	NA	TRBJ1-5	CASRVGTAQHF	TGTGCCTCCCGAGTTGGAACCGCCCAGCATTTT
NA	TRBV2	TRBD1	TRBJ2-7	CASSGDSYEQYF	TGTGCCAGCAGTGGGGACAGCTACGAGCAGTACTTC
NA	TRBV19	TRBD1	TRBJ2-2	CASRTGAHTGELFF	TGTGCCAGTAGGACAGGGGCGCACACCGGGGAGCTGTTTTTT
few	TRBV6-1	TRBD1	TRBJ2-5	CASSYPRTGGEETQYF	TGTGCCAGCAGCTATCCTCGGACAGGGGGGGAAGAGACCCAGTACTTC
NA	TRBV2	NA	TRBJ1-1	CASIGAEMNTEAFF	TGTGCCAGCATTGGGGCAGAAATGAACACTGAAGCTTTCTTT
NA	TRBV29-1	NA	TRBJ2-6	CSDRPGRGTGANVLTF	TGCAGCGACCGTCCCGGGCGAGGAACTGGGGCCAACGTCCTGACTTTC
NA	TRBV6-4	NA	TRBJ2-3	CASKIEVGTDTQYF	TGTGCCAGCAAGATAGAAGTTGGCACAGATACGCAGTATTTT
few	TRBV6-1	TRBD1	TRBJ1-1	CASSRRQGPMNTEAFF	TGTGCCAGCAGCCGACGACAGGGCCCGATGAACACTGAAGCTTTCTTT
NA	TRBV20-1	TRBD2	TRBJ2-5	CSASPAGEETQYF	TGCAGTGCTAGCCCAGCGGGGGAGGAGACCCAGTACTTC
NA	TRBV5-6	NA	TRBJ2-1	CASSLGAYAYNEQFF	TGTGCCAGCAGCTTGGGGGCCTACGCCTACAATGAGCAGTTCTTC
NA	TRBV2	NA	TRBJ1-1	CASSDMKDTEAFF	TGTGCCAGCAGTGATATGAAAGACACTGAAGCTTTCTTT
few	TRBV20-1	NA	TRBJ2-2	CSARETGDTGELFF	TGCAGTGCTAGGGAAACTGGAGACACCGGGGAGCTGTTTTTT
few	TRBV6-1	NA	TRBJ1-5	CASSAQAHQPQHF	TGTGCCAGCAGTGCCCAGGCTCATCAGCCCCAGCATTTT
few	TRBV10-1	TRBD1	TRBJ1-6	CASSSGTGDAPLHF	TGCGCCAGCAGTTCCGGGACAGGGGATGCACCCCTCCACTTT